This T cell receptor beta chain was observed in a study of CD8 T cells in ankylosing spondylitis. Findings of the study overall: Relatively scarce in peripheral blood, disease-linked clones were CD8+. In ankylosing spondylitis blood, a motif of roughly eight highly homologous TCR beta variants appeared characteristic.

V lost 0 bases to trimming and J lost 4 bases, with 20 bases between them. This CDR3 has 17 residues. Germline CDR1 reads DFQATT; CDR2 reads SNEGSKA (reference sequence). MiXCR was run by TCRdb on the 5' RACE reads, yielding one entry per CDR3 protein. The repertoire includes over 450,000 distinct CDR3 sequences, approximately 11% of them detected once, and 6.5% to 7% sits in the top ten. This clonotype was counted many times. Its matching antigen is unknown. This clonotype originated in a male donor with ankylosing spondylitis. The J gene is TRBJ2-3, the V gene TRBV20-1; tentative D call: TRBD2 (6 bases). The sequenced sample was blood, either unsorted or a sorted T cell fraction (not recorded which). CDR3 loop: CSARDPFGRGFSDTQYF. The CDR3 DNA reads TGCAGTGCTAGAGACCCTTTTGGGCGGGGTTTTTCAGATACGCAGTATTTT.